The 2 T cell receptor beta chains listed next were all sequenced from one sample in a study of T cell changes during pregnancy in multiple sclerosis. TCRdb's table, derived via immunoSEQ multiplex PCR, lists solely in-frame clones and lacks some. The sample yields fewer than 85,000 clones, 80% to 95% seen once. Source: peripheral blood, taken in the second trimester of pregnancy. All receptors come from a female donor with multiple sclerosis, enrolled in a pregnancy study.

V and J are TRBV6-1 and TRBJ2-7, with TRBD1 matching 7 bases. This CDR3 has 14 amino acids. The germline V gene has CDR1 MNHNS and CDR2 SASEGT. The V segment lost 8 bases and the J segment 0 bases; nucleotides outside the gene matches: 7. Here the CDR3 DNA reads TGTGCCAGCGCTACCGGGACAGACTCCTACGAGCAGTACTTC. Amino acids: CASATGTDSYEQYF.

This clone has a single count. The rearrangement links TRBV12-5 to TRBJ1-1; TRBD1 might be the D (5 bases). Germline CDR1 and CDR2: LGHNT and FRNRAP. Between the trimmed V and J ends, which lost 3 bases and 1 base, there was a span of 18 bases. The CDR3 has 17 amino acids. The chain's CDR3 is CASGFRAGLDTNTEAFF. CDR3 sequence (DNA): TGTGCTAGTGGTTTTCGCGCAGGGCTCGACACGAACACTGAAGCTTTCTTT.